This entry lists 17 T cell receptor beta chains sequenced from one sample in a study of blood T cell repertoires in COVID-19. Data came from immunoSEQ multiplex PCR; TCRdb stores just in-frame clones and leaves some out. In the table there are roughly 190,000 clones, 70% to 90% of which are singletons. Sequencing was performed on peripheral blood. All receptors derive from a man aged 40-49 years with active or convalescent COVID-19.

The rearrangement joins TRBV10-3 to TRBJ2-1; D is possibly TRBD1 (6 bases). The CDR3 spans 15 residues. Germline V gene data show CDR1 as ENHRY and CDR2 as SYGVKD. The V end was cut by 2 bases, the J end by 0 bases, with 8 bases between. The CDR3 bases are TGTGCCATCAGTGAGCAGGGGAGCTCCTACAATGAGCAGTTCTTC. Translating it yields CAISEQGSSYNEQFF.

The rearrangement links TRBV5-1 to TRBJ2-7; TRBD2 matches 14 bases. The germline CDR1 and CDR2 sequences are SGHRS and YFSETQ. This CDR3 spans 17 amino acids. V trimming: 3 bases; J trimming: 1 base; junction bases outside the gene matches: 6. Here the CDR3 reads CASSYGTSGSSSYEQYF. In DNA form, the CDR3 reads TGCGCCAGCAGCTATGGGACTAGCGGGAGTTCATCCTACGAGCAGTACTTC.

This clone was counted between two and nine times. The chain uses TRBV11-2 and TRBJ1-4; the D gene is possibly TRBD1 (5 bases). Per the germline V gene, CDR1 is SGHAT and CDR2 is FQNNGV. The CDR3 loop spans 16 amino acids. V was pared by 6 bases and J by 2 bases, with 16 bases between. CDR3 bases: TGTGCCAGCAGTCCAACCATTTCAGGGACTAATGAAAAACTGTTTTTT. Translating gives CASSPTISGTNEKLFF.

This clone came up a few times. Here the CDR3 reads CASSQVFGGAVDTQYF. For the CDR3, the DNA is TGCGCCAGCAGCCAAGTGTTCGGGGGGGCAGTAGATACGCAGTATTTT. The chain joins TRBV4-3 to TRBJ2-3; 8 bases align to TRBD2. V gave up 1 base and J gave up 5 bases; unmatched junction bases: 8. Germline loops: CDR1 LGHNA, CDR2 YSLEER. This CDR3 comprises 16 residues.

This clone was observed at least ten times. The genes are TRBV10-3 and TRBJ1-1; tentative D call: TRBD1 (6 bases). V shed 3 bases and J shed 1 base, with 21 bases lying between them. Germline assignment: CDR1 ENHRY and CDR2 SYGVKD. The CDR3 is made up of 18 amino acids. The CDR3 reads CAISDQQGEPDGNTEAFF. The CDR3 bases are TGTGCCATCAGTGATCAACAGGGAGAGCCGGATGGGAACACTGAAGCTTTCTTT.

The V gene is TRBV3-1 (or the pseudogene TRBV3-2), the J gene TRBJ2-4; 7 nucleotides align to TRBD2. The germline V gene has CDR1 LGHDT and CDR2 YNNKEL (reference sequence). With 6 bases clipped from V and 6 bases from J, the junction kept 5 bases outside the gene matches. The CDR3 totals 13 residues. As DNA, the CDR3 is TGTGCCAGCAGACCCTCTAGCGGAAACATTCAGTACTTC. Translating gives CASRPSSGNIQYF.

This chain joins TRBV13 and TRBJ1-5, with 9 bases fitting TRBD1. This CDR3 is built from 14 residues. After removal of 3 bases from V and 6 bases from J, the junction contained 3 bases not matched to a gene. Per germline, CDR1 PRHDT and CDR2 FYEKMQ (reference sequence). The CDR3 sequence is CASSFGTGSQPQHF. CDR3 sequence (DNA): TGTGCCAGCAGCTTTGGGACAGGGAGTCAGCCCCAGCATTTT.

The chain recombines TRBV6-5 with TRBJ2-6; no reliable D call. Germline values: CDR1 MNHEY, CDR2 SVGAGI. V lost 7 bases, J lost 2 bases, and 12 bases lay in between. This CDR3 contains 15 residues. CDR3 coding DNA: TGTGCCAGCACCCGGCGTGGGCCTGGGGCCAACGTCCTGACTTTC. This encodes CASTRRGPGANVLTF.

The chain combines TRBV19 with TRBJ1-2; D not resolved. The V gene's germline CDR1 is LNHDA and CDR2 SQIVND (reference sequence). Deletions cut 5 bases from V and 6 bases from J, with 13 bases between. The CDR3 is 13 residues long. CDR3 sequence reads: CASSRYSTDGYTF. The CDR3 bases are TGTGCCAGTAGTCGTTACAGCACCGATGGCTACACCTTC. The complete variable domain, with remaining parts taken from reference TRBV19 and TRBJ1-2, reads DGGITQSPKYLFRKEGQNVTLSCEQNLNHDAMYWYRQDPGQGLRLIYYSQIVNDFQKGDIAEGYSVSREKKESFPLTVTSAQKNPTAFYLCASSRYSTDGYTFGSGTRLTVV.

The chain uses TRBV7-6 and TRBJ2-3; 7 positions agree with TRBD2. J gave up 4 bases and V 1 base, and 8 bases lay outside the gene matches. This CDR3 is 16 amino acids long. The V gene's germline CDR1 is SGHVS and CDR2 FNYEAQ. In DNA, the CDR3 is TGTGCCAGCAGCTTAGGGCCGACGGGAGGTTCAGATACGCAGTATTTT. Protein product: CASSLGPTGGSDTQYF.

The V and J genes are TRBV4-2 and TRBJ1-3, with TRBD1 matching 7 bases. Germline V gives CDR1 LGHNA, CDR2 YNFKEQ. This CDR3 contains 18 residues. V trimming: 0 bases; J trimming: 0 bases; junction bases outside the gene matches: 8. Written as DNA, the CDR3 is TGTGCCAGCAGCCAAGAGTCGGGGGCAGGGGGCTCTGGAAACACCATATATTTT. Translated: CASSQESGAGGSGNTIYF.

The rearrangement joins TRBV12-3 or TRBV12-4 to TRBJ1-2, with a weak D call TRBD1 (6 bases). This CDR3 has 13 amino acids. V lost 8 bases and J lost 7, with 17 bases in between. The CDR3 spells CASALVGALGYTF. DNA of the CDR3: TGTGCCAGCGCACTAGTGGGGGCCCTTGGCTACACCTTC.

A remark on this clone: At the DNA level, this CDR3 is encoded by other sequences in the same sample as well. This chain connects TRBV18 to TRBJ1-5, with 9 bases that match TRBD1. This CDR3 is 14 amino acids long. In germline, CDR1 is KGHSH, CDR2 LQKENI. The trim removed 3 bases at V and 5 bases at J, leaving 2 bases unmatched. CDR3 in amino acids: CASSPGQGYQPQHF. The CDR3 DNA reads TGTGCCAGCTCACCGGGACAGGGATATCAGCCCCAGCATTTT.

The sample holds one count of this clone. The chain has TRBV7-2 and TRBJ2-6; possible D gene TRBD1, 6 bases. Germline V gene sequence: CDR1 SGHTA, CDR2 FQGNSA. V lost 2 bases to trimming and J lost 4 bases, with 18 bases between them. The CDR3 spans 18 residues. CDR3 protein: CASSLIGQGLFGANVLTF. The CDR3 DNA is TGTGCCAGCAGCTTAATTGGCCAGGGGTTATTCGGGGCCAACGTCCTGACTTTC.

The V and J genes are TRBV19 and TRBJ1-5; 9 bases map to TRBD1. The CDR3 extends over 14 amino acids. V lost 4 bases to trimming and J lost 6 bases; unmatched junction nucleotides: 4. Germline CDR1 LNHDA, CDR2 SQIVND (reference sequence). This CDR3 is CASSKQGAGQPQHF. CDR3 nucleotide sequence: TGTGCCAGTAGTAAACAGGGGGCAGGTCAGCCCCAGCATTTT.

The chain links TRBV6-5 to TRBJ1-2; D is ambiguous. The CDR3 consists of 13 residues. Germline V CDR1 and CDR2: MNHEY, SVGAGI. Trimming stripped 2 bases from V and 7 bases from J, with 11 bases between. DNA for the CDR3: TGTGCCAGCAGTTACCCCGGGATGATTGGCTACACCTTC. Translating it yields CASSYPGMIGYTF.

The chain couples TRBV28 to TRBJ1-3; D is ambiguous. The length of the CDR3 is 14 residues. Germline lookup yields CDR1 MDHEN and CDR2 SYDVKM. V was cut by 6 bases and J by 2 bases, with 11 bases left in between. The CDR3 region has the DNA TGTGCCAGCAGCCCGAGGCTGACTGGAAACACCATATATTTT. It translates to CASSPRLTGNTIYF.